A selection of T cell receptor beta chains follows, all from one sample in a study of T cell responses to AZD1222 COVID-19 vaccine. TCRdb's copy holds only in-frame clones and misses some; the assay was immunoSEQ multiplex PCR. This table has around 120,000 clones, around 88% appearing once. Sequencing was performed on peripheral blood, taken on day 0 of AZD1222 vaccination. These receptors were collected from an adult in good health. Each CDR3 is given with its conserved first and last residue. D genes are given only for firm matches. Size values are once, few and many counts, or a class for expanded clones, and some rows have none.

CDR3 length,D gene,clone size,V gene,J gene,CDR3 protein,CDR3 DNA
15,TRBD2,-,TRBV7-6,TRBJ2-7,CASSFGGVSTYEQYF,TGTGCCAGCAGCTTCGGGGGGGTTTCTACCTACGAGCAGTACTTC
15,-,once,TRBV18,TRBJ1-4,CASSPNGALNEKLFF,TGTGCCAGCTCACCAAACGGAGCTCTTAATGAAAAACTGTTTTTT
12,-,-,TRBV29-1,TRBJ1-4,CSVGHPGEKLFF,TGCAGCGTCGGACACCCCGGTGAAAAACTGTTTTTT
14,-,-,TRBV5-1,TRBJ2-5,CASSLQGRVETQYF,TGCGCCAGCAGCTTACAGGGGAGGGTGGAGACCCAGTACTTC
15,-,-,TRBV7-2,TRBJ2-7,CASRPSQGFTYEQYF,TGTGCCAGCAGGCCATCACAGGGTTTCACCTACGAGCAGTACTTC
16,TRBD1,-,TRBV4-1,TRBJ1-1,CASSQDRTGGNTEAFF,TGCGCCAGCAGCCAAGACCGGACAGGGGGAAACACTGAAGCTTTCTTT
15,TRBD1,-,TRBV5-1,TRBJ2-7,CASSHLRDRAHEQYF,TGCGCCAGCAGCCATCTCCGGGACAGGGCCCACGAGCAGTACTTC
15,-,-,TRBV7-2,TRBJ1-3,CASSLASGTGNTIYF,TGTGCCAGCAGCTTAGCATCCGGGACAGGAAACACCATATATTTT
17,TRBD1,-,TRBV9,TRBJ2-7,CASSVGVPGQGHYEQYF,TGTGCCAGCAGCGTAGGGGTTCCGGGACAGGGGCACTACGAGCAGTACTTC
12,-,-,TRBV7-9,TRBJ2-3,CASSAGTDTQYF,TGTGCCAGCAGCGCGGGCACAGATACGCAGTATTTT
14,-,-,TRBV2,TRBJ1-4,CASFPQGRTEKLFF,TGTGCCAGCTTCCCACAAGGCCGTACTGAAAAACTGTTTTTT
14,-,-,TRBV5-1,TRBJ1-1,CASKRGDSNTEAFF,TGCGCCAGCAAAAGGGGAGACAGTAACACTGAAGCTTTCTTT
17,TRBD1,-,TRBV4-3,TRBJ1-2,CASSQVHGTASLGGYTF,TGCGCCAGCAGCCAAGTCCACGGGACAGCCTCCCTAGGCGGCTACACCTTC
14,-,-,TRBV6-1,TRBJ1-2,CASSEFAGTTGYTF,TGTGCCAGCAGTGAATTTGCCGGGACAACTGGCTACACCTTC
17,-,once,TRBV4-3,TRBJ1-6,CASSPTRSTYYNPPLHF,TGCGCCAGCAGCCCCACAAGGTCGACTTATTATAACCCACCCCTCCACTTT
14,-,-,TRBV6-5,TRBJ1-1,CASSFQGPNTEAFF,TGTGCCAGCAGTTTTCAGGGACCGAACACTGAAGCTTTCTTT
15,-,-,TRBV18,TRBJ2-5,CASSETTAEQETQYF,TGTGCCAGCTCAGAAACGACAGCAGAACAAGAGACCCAGTACTTC
16,-,-,TRBV5-4,TRBJ2-7,CASSSAGMGLTDEQYF,TGTGCCAGCAGCTCGGCGGGAATGGGGTTGACGGACGAGCAGTACTTC
14,-,-,TRBV10-3,TRBJ1-1,CAISESDLTEEAFF,TGTGCCATCAGTGAGTCGGACCTGACGGAAGAAGCTTTCTTT
10,-,-,TRBV29-1,TRBJ2-3,CSVEEDSQYF,TGCAGCGTTGAGGAGGATTCGCAGTATTTT
13,-,once,TRBV7-9,TRBJ2-7,CASSKRETDEQYF,TGTGCCAGCAGCAAACGGGAGACTGACGAGCAGTACTTC
14,-,-,TRBV10-1,TRBJ2-3,CASSESGPTDTQYF,TGCGCCAGCAGTGAGTCTGGACCAACAGATACGCAGTATTTT
19,TRBD2,-,TRBV3-1/TRBV3-2,TRBJ2-3,CASWPSLAGGSPSTDTQYF,TGTGCCAGCTGGCCCTCCCTAGCGGGGGGCTCCCCAAGCACAGATACGCAGTATTTT
14,-,-,TRBV6-2/TRBV6-3,TRBJ2-7,CASSPMMGAYEQYF,TGTGCCAGCAGTCCGATGATGGGGGCCTACGAGCAGTACTTC
14,-,-,TRBV7-2,TRBJ2-3,CASIPFPGEDTQYF,TGTGCCAGCATTCCTTTTCCTGGGGAAGATACGCAGTATTTT